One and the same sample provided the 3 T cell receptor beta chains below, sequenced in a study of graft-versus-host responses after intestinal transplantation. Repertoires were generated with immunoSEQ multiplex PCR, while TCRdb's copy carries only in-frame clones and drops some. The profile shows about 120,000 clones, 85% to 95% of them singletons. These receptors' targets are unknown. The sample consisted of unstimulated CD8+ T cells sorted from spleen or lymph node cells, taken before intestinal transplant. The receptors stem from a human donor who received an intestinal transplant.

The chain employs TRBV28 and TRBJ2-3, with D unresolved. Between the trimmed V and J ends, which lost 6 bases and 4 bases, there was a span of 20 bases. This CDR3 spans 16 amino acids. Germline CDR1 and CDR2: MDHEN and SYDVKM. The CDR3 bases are TGTGCCAGCAGCCCTCCGGTCGGGTGGACCCCAGATACGCAGTATTTT. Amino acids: CASSPPVGWTPDTQYF. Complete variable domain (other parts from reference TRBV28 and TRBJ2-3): DVKVTQSSRYLVKRTGEKVFLECVQDMDHENMFWYRQDPGLGLRLIYFSYDVKMKEKGDIPEGYSVSREKKERFSLILESASTNQTSMYLCASSPPVGWTPDTQYFGPGTRLTVL.

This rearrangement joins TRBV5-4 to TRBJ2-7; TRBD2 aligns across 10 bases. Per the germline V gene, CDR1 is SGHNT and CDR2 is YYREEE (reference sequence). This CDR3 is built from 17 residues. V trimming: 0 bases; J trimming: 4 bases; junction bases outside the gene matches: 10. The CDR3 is CASSLARPSGSSYEQYF. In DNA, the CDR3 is TGTGCCAGCAGCTTGGCCCGTCCTAGCGGGAGCTCATACGAGCAGTACTTC.

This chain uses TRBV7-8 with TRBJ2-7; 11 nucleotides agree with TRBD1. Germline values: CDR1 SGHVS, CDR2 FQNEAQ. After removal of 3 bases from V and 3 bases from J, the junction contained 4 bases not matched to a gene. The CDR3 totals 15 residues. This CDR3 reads CASSFTGTGGYEQYF. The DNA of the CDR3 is TGTGCCAGCAGCTTCACCGGGACAGGGGGCTACGAGCAGTACTTC.